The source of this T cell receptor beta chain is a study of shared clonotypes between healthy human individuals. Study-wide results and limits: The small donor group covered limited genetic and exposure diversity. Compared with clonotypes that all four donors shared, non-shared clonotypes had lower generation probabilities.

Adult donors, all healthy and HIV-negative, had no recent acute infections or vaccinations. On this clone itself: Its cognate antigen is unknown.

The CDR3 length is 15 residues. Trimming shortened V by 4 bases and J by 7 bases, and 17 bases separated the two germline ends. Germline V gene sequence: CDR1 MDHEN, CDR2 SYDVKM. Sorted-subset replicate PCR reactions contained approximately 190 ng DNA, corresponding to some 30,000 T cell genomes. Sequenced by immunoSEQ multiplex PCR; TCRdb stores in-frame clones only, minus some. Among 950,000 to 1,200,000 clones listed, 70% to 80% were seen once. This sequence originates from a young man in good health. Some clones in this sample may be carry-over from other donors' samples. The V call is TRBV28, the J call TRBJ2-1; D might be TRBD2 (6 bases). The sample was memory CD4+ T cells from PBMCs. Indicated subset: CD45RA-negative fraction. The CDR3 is CASSSTGTANNEQFF. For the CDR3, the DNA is TGTGCCAGCAGTTCCACCGGGACTGCCAATAATGAGCAGTTCTTC.